The present T cell receptor beta chain was sequenced within a study of blood T cell repertoires in COVID-19 (TCRdb year 2020). With respect to the entire study: Collaborator samples came from the United States, Italy and Spain and covered acute and convalescent phases of COVID-19. The material from the prospective study consisted of cDNA or gDNA derived from T cells, B-cell-depleted T cells, or PBMCs. Deeply sampled blood TCRbeta repertoires from subjects exposed to, actively infected with, or recovered from COVID-19 were included in the dataset. A freely available public database, intended as a resource for researchers studying the immune response to SARS-CoV-2, is where the repertoires were released. The samples were drawn from the first 160 participants of the ongoing ImmuneRACE study and from over a thousand subjects provided by 6 global collaborators. A de-identified subject ID, COVID-19 status, age in years and sex were almost always included in the sample metadata. Where available, HLA class I and class II types were taken from metadata supplied by the sample provider and were not determined by assay-based typing. General conclusions and limits of the study: The amount of clinical and demographic metadata varied by source and participant and was provided uncurated.

CDR1 MGHRA and CDR2 YSYEKL are derived from the germline V gene. V loses 3 bases at its end and J loses 3 bases; junction bases beyond the gene matches: 2. The cysteine opens and the phenylalanine closes a CDR3 of 16 amino acids. CDR3 DNA is the only sequence kept; it has 48 bases, read in frame from the first base. TCRbeta CDR3 regions were amplified from genomic DNA by means of the immunoSEQ Assay, a bias-controlled multiplex PCR. As for the authors' bioinformatics: The number of nucleated cells in each sample was estimated from the amplification of reference gene primers within the assay. Sequence reads were collapsed and filtered to measure the absolute abundance of every unique TCRbeta CDR3 rearrangement. For each sample, productive Simpson clonality was calculated as the square root of Simpson's diversity index across productive rearrangements. What TCRdb holds here is the immuneACCESS table cut down to in-frame rearrangements. Part of the clones is not present; checked against another copy, under half of the missing clones reflect an unresolved V gene, and the others are unexplained. The DNA was the basis for D and trimming; V, J and clone size are from that table. The sample has 490,000 or so clones on record, roughly 90% of them singletons. The leading ten clones occupy 1.5% to 2% of the sample.

In the prospective study, participants were roughly 18 to 100 years old, resided in 25 or so geographic areas of the United States, and were enrolled through a virtual design. Cohort assignment in the prospective study relied on participant-reported clinical history from a screening survey and a study questionnaire. For ImmuneRACE Cohort 3, a participant was defined as recovered based on two consecutive negative NP/OP PCR tests, clearance by a healthcare professional, or resolution of symptoms. Each participant in the prospective study had whole blood, serum and a nasopharyngeal or oropharyngeal swab collected by mobile phlebotomists. Additional blood draws and questionnaires over an approximately 2-month period could optionally be provided by prospective study participants. Before DNA extraction, blood samples from the prospective study were shipped at room temperature or frozen. As regards this clone: Its antigen is unknown. No much larger clone is present one base from it, and per-base qualities are unavailable.

The specimen was PBMCs or T cells enriched from blood (not recorded which). This receptor was identified in a woman aged 40 to 50 who had recovered from COVID-19. The chain links TRBV4-1 with TRBJ2-1, with 13 bases aligning to TRBD2. The CDR3 reads as follows: CASSQGTSGIYNEQFF. In nucleotide form, the sequence is TGCGCCAGCAGCCAGGGGACTAGCGGGATCTACAATGAGCAGTTCTTC.